The 3 T cell receptor beta chains below were found in one sample sequenced in a study of blood T cell repertoires in COVID-19. Some clones are missing from TCRdb's copy, which holds only in-frame ones; the method was immunoSEQ multiplex PCR. The sample yields roughly 440,000 clones, approximately 88% seen once. The sequencing input was peripheral blood. The receptors were gathered from a woman aged 45-60 years with COVID-19, enrolled during active disease.

This clone was detected once. The chain links TRBV27 to TRBJ2-7; D possibly corresponds to TRBD1 (6 bases). This CDR3 has 12 amino acids. Per germline, CDR1 MNHEY and CDR2 SMNVEV (reference sequence). V lost 8 bases, J lost 1 base, and 9 bases lay in between. In DNA, the CDR3 is TGTGCCAGCGGGACACCTTCCTACGAGCAGTACTTC. Encoded protein: CASGTPSYEQYF.

Of note for this clone: This specimen includes other DNA sequences encoding the same CDR3. This chain links TRBV18 with TRBJ2-7; no clear D. Trimming took off 3 bases at V and 0 bases at J, with 3 bases between the two ends. CDR1 KGHSH and CDR2 LQKENI come from the germline V gene. There are 12 residues in the CDR3. This CDR3 is CASSPSSYEQYF. CDR3 bases: TGTGCCAGCTCACCGAGCTCCTACGAGCAGTACTTC.

The chain carries TRBV18 and TRBJ2-7; 10 bases are a match to TRBD2. With V trimmed by 6 bases and J by 4 bases, 9 bases remained unmatched. The germline gives CDR1 KGHSH, CDR2 LQKENI. This CDR3 comprises 15 residues. This CDR3 is CASSALGTSEYEQYF. In DNA form, the CDR3 reads TGTGCCAGCTCTGCTCTCGGGACTAGCGAGTACGAGCAGTACTTC.